Following are 29 T cell receptor beta chains from one sample sequenced in a study of a mutant IDH1 vaccine in newly diagnosed glioma. The antigens for these receptors are not known. Time point given: week 5, during vaccination. A single vaccine dose contained 300 ug of mutant IDH1 20-mer peptide, and topical imiquimod was used with it. Some clones are missing from TCRdb's copy, which holds only in-frame ones; the method was immunoSEQ multiplex PCR. The sample contains approximately 51,000 clones, more than 70% of which appear only once. Sequenced here: PBMCs, sampled from a glioma patient whose treatment included an IDH1 peptide vaccine. Source of these receptors: a woman in her forties with glioma.

The rearrangement links TRBV7-2 to TRBJ1-2; D ambiguous. CDR3 length: 14 residues. Germline lookup yields CDR1 SGHTA and CDR2 FQGNSA. Trimming removed 4 bases from V and 2 bases from J, with 11 bases in between. The CDR3 DNA follows: TGTGCCAGCAGCTATGGACGGTTAAACTATGGCTACACCTTC. Translating gives CASSYGRLNYGYTF.

The V call is TRBV18, the J call TRBJ2-7, with 8 bases identical to TRBD2. V was clipped by 4 bases and J by 3 bases; unmatched bases: 8. The CDR3 extends over 15 amino acids. Germline values: CDR1 KGHSH, CDR2 LQKENI. CDR3 sequence (DNA): TGTGCCAGCTCACAGGGGCGGGGGGCCGACTACGAGCAGTACTTC. Its translation is CASSQGRGADYEQYF.

In its sample, this clone was seen once. The chain joins TRBV5-3 to TRBJ1-1, with D unclear. TRBV5-3 is reported as an ORF; its role is uncertain. The V end was cut by 0 bases, the J end by 11 bases, with 14 bases between. The CDR3 length is 13 residues. The CDR3 DNA reads TGTGCCAGAAGCTTGGATAACAAGCATGGGGCTTTCTTT. Translating gives CARSLDNKHGAFF.

This clone was counted a few times. V and J are TRBV18 and TRBJ1-3; the D is unclear. The V gene lost 3 bases and the J gene lost 8 bases, with 8 bases spanning the gap. The CDR3 contains 12 residues. Germline V lookup: CDR1 KGHSH, CDR2 LQKENI. Written as DNA, the CDR3 is TGTGCCAGCTCACCTACAGAGGACACCATATATTTT. Its protein is CASSPTEDTIYF.

The chain carries TRBV18 and TRBJ1-3; D gene unclear. CDR1 and CDR2 from the germline V gene are KGHSH and LQKENI. The length of the CDR3 is 13 residues. Trimming took 4 bases from V and 4 from J, leaving 8 bases between them. CDR3 protein: CASSLQQGNTIYF. CDR3 DNA: TGTGCCAGCTCACTCCAACAAGGAAACACCATATATTTT. Full variable domain (outside the CDR3, taken from reference TRBV18 and TRBJ1-3): NAGVMQNPRHLVRRRGQEARLRCSPMKGHSHVYWYRQLPEEGLKFMVYLQKENIIDESGMPKERFSAEFPKEGPSILRIQQVVRGDSAAYFCASSLQQGNTIYFGEGSWLTVV.

The chain combines TRBV5-1 with TRBJ1-6; the D is unclear. Germline V lookup: CDR1 SGHRS, CDR2 YFSETQ. The CDR3 spans 15 residues. Trimming shortened V by 4 bases and J by 5 bases, and 13 bases separated the two germline ends. CDR3 residues: CASSMDGTDNSPLHF. CDR3 coding DNA: TGCGCCAGCAGCATGGACGGAACTGATAATTCACCCCTCCACTTT. The full variable domain, completed using reference TRBV5-1 and TRBJ1-6, is KAGVTQTPRYLIKTRGQQVTLSCSPISGHRSVSWYQQTPGQGLQFLFEYFSETQRNKGNFPGRFSGRQFSNSRSEMNVSTLELGDSALYLCASSMDGTDNSPLHFGNGTRLTVT.

The chain uses TRBV19 and TRBJ1-3, with D perhaps matching TRBD1 (6 bases). CDR3 length equals 15 residues. The germline V gene has CDR1 LNHDA and CDR2 SQIVND (reference sequence). Trimming cost V 5 bases and J 0 bases, with 11 bases left between them. CDR3 protein: CASSLRDNSGNTIYF. In nucleotides, the CDR3 is TGTGCCAGTAGTCTCCGGGACAACTCTGGAAACACCATATATTTT.

This clone was picked up a small number of times. The chain links TRBV9 to TRBJ2-1; 9 bases line up with TRBD2. Germline CDR1 SGDLS, CDR2 YYNGEE. J lost 4 bases, V lost 4 bases, and 6 bases had no gene match. The CDR3 sequence is 15 residues long. Written as DNA, the CDR3 is TGTGCCAGCAGCATAGCGGGGGCGACTTACAATGAGCAGTTCTTC. It encodes CASSIAGATYNEQFF.

The chain joins TRBV4-1 to TRBJ2-4; a weak D match, TRBD2 (6 bases). Germline V lookup: CDR1 MGHRA, CDR2 YSYEKL. CDR3 length: 16 amino acids. V gave up 3 bases and J gave up 6 bases, with 18 bases separating them. The chain's CDR3 is CASSHPTEGKGNIQYF. Written as DNA, the CDR3 is TGCGCCAGCAGCCACCCCACGGAGGGGAAGGGAAACATTCAGTACTTC.

CDR3 in DNA: TGCGCCAGCAGCTTGACGGGGGGGCGATCAGATACGCAGTATTTT. Translating gives CASSLTGGRSDTQYF. The rearrangement joins TRBV5-1 to TRBJ2-3; 8 bases agree with TRBD2. Per germline, CDR1 SGHRS and CDR2 YFSETQ. V lost 1 base to trimming and J lost 4 bases; unmatched junction nucleotides: 5. This CDR3 comprises 15 residues.

This clone was observed once. The chain uses TRBV9 and TRBJ1-2; no firm D call. V was pared by 7 bases and J by 4 bases, with 17 bases between. The CDR3 totals 14 residues. Germline CDR1 and CDR2: SGDLS and YYNGEE. In DNA form, the CDR3 reads TGTGCCAGCGATCTAGGTGGCTCTGGCTATGGCTACACCTTC. This sequence encodes CASDLGGSGYGYTF.

The rearrangement uses TRBV5-1 and TRBJ2-7; 10 bases are a match to TRBD2. Germline V lookup: CDR1 SGHRS, CDR2 YFSETQ. The length of the CDR3 is 15 residues. Germline trimming cut 4 bases from V and 2 bases from J; bases unmatched to any gene: 6. The CDR3 DNA reads as TGCGCCAGCAGCCTCGGGACTAGCGTTACCTACGAGCAGTACTTC. This translates into CASSLGTSVTYEQYF.

The chain employs TRBV6-6 and TRBJ2-7, with unresolved D. V lost 5 bases to trimming and J lost 2 bases, with 10 bases between them. The CDR3 contains 13 residues. Germline loops: CDR1 MNHNY, CDR2 SVGAGI (reference sequence). The CDR3: CASSPTRAYEQYF. The CDR3 DNA sequence: TGTGCCAGCAGTCCGACTCGTGCCTACGAGCAGTACTTC.

CDR3 nucleotides: TGTGCCAGTAGTATATACAGGGGAAGTGGAGAGACCCAGTACTTC. Amino acids: CASSIYRGSGETQYF. The V and J genes are TRBV19 and TRBJ2-5, with 7 bases identical to TRBD1. Germline trimming cut 2 bases from V and 4 bases from J; bases unmatched to any gene: 7. This CDR3 is 15 amino acids long. In germline, CDR1 is LNHDA, CDR2 SQIVND (reference sequence).

The rearrangement joins TRBV10-2 to TRBJ1-5; TRBD1 aligns across 8 bases. The CDR3 runs to 15 residues. Trimming cost V 3 bases and J 5 bases; bases outside gene matches: 6. Germline V lookup: CDR1 WSHSY, CDR2 SAAADI. The CDR3 here is CASSDGRGPHQPQHF. The CDR3 region has the DNA TGCGCCAGCAGTGATGGCAGGGGGCCACATCAGCCCCAGCATTTT.

The chain links TRBV7-2 to TRBJ1-2, with D unresolved. Trimming stripped 1 base from V and 8 bases from J, with 8 bases between. Per the germline V gene, CDR1 is SGHTA and CDR2 is FQGNSA. This CDR3 has 12 residues. The CDR3 loop is CASSLVLGGYTF. Here the CDR3 DNA reads TGTGCCAGCAGCTTAGTCTTGGGAGGCTACACCTTC.

V gene TRBV10-2 combines with J gene TRBJ1-1, with TRBD1 as a possible D gene (6 bases). Trimming cost V 5 bases and J 5 bases, with 15 bases left between them. CDR3 length equals 14 residues. Germline loops: CDR1 WSHSY, CDR2 SAAADI. CDR3 amino acids: CASSPRGARTEAFF. CDR3 bases: TGCGCCAGCAGTCCCAGGGGCGCGAGAACTGAAGCTTTCTTT.

The chain has TRBV10-3 and TRBJ2-3; D is perhaps TRBD1 or TRBD2 (6 bases each). Trimming removed 10 bases from V and 0 bases from J, with 14 bases in between. The CDR3 consists of 14 residues. CDR1 is ENHRY and CDR2 is SYGVKD in the germline V gene. CDR3 coding DNA: TGTGCCACCCGGGGGCTCGAAAGCACAGATACGCAGTATTTT. Protein: CATRGLESTDTQYF.

This sequence joins TRBV9 and TRBJ1-5, with no clear D. Trimming cost V 0 bases and J 0 bases, with 4 bases left between them. The germline V gene encodes CDR1 SGDLS and CDR2 YYNGEE. The CDR3 has 14 residues. CDR3 sequence reads: CASSVDGSNQPQHF. CDR3 DNA: TGTGCCAGCAGCGTAGACGGTAGCAATCAGCCCCAGCATTTT.

This chain uses TRBV5-1 with TRBJ2-3, with 10 bases that match TRBD2. With 2 bases clipped from V and 2 bases from J, the junction kept 5 bases outside the gene matches. CDR3 length equals 16 residues. Germline loops: CDR1 SGHRS, CDR2 YFSETQ. DNA of the CDR3: TGCGCCAGCAGCTTTGGACTAGCGGTGATCACAGATACGCAGTATTTT. Its translation: CASSFGLAVITDTQYF.

This clone was detected a few times. The chain has TRBV7-2 and TRBJ1-1; TRBD1 is a possible D gene (5 bases). The V end was cut by 5 bases, the J end by 1 base, with 8 bases between. Germline V gives CDR1 SGHTA, CDR2 FQGNSA. The CDR3 is 13 amino acids. CDR3 sequence reads: CASSLQGNTEAFF. CDR3 bases: TGTGCCAGCAGCCTCCAGGGGAACACTGAAGCTTTCTTT.

The rearrangement joins TRBV9 to TRBJ1-1, with D possibly TRBD1 on 6 matching bases. V was trimmed by 0 bases and J by 4 bases, leaving 10 bases between them. The CDR3 spans 14 residues. From germline, CDR1 is SGDLS and CDR2 YYNGEE. The CDR3 here is CASSVGGGVTEAFF. CDR3 nucleotide sequence: TGTGCCAGCAGCGTAGGAGGGGGGGTCACTGAAGCTTTCTTT.

The V call is TRBV5-1, the J call TRBJ1-2; D gene ambiguous. V lost 1 base, J lost 5 bases, and 15 bases lay in between. Germline lookup yields CDR1 SGHRS and CDR2 YFSETQ. This CDR3 is built from 15 residues. The CDR3 spells CASSLNLGGEYGYTF. The CDR3 DNA reads TGCGCCAGCAGCTTGAATCTCGGAGGAGAATATGGCTACACCTTC.

This clone came up once. This sequence joins TRBV19 and TRBJ1-2, with 7 bases lining up with TRBD1. The CDR3 runs to 15 residues. Per the germline V gene, CDR1 is LNHDA and CDR2 is SQIVND (reference sequence). V lost 4 bases and J lost 0; bases outside the gene matches: 5. The CDR3 is CASSTRQGANYGYTF. DNA of the CDR3: TGTGCCAGTAGTACCCGACAGGGAGCTAACTATGGCTACACCTTC.

The table lists this clone with a count of one. The V and J genes are TRBV6-1 and TRBJ1-2; 8 bases agree with TRBD1. Germline V lookup: CDR1 MNHNS, CDR2 SASEGT. The CDR3 is made up of 15 amino acids. With V trimmed by 3 bases and J by 6 bases, 9 bases remained unmatched. The CDR3 loop reads CASSDGQGVNNGYTF. The CDR3 DNA is TGTGCCAGCAGTGACGGACAGGGAGTCAATAATGGCTACACCTTC.

The chain carries TRBV2 and TRBJ2-6, with D possibly matching TRBD1 (6 bases). CDR1 is SNHLY, CDR2 FYNNEI, per germline. The germline V and J ends were trimmed by 4 bases and 5 bases, with 12 bases remaining between them. This CDR3 spans 15 amino acids. The CDR3 is CASSGGTKRANVLTF. In nucleotides, the CDR3 is TGTGCCAGCAGTGGTGGGACAAAAAGGGCCAACGTCCTGACTTTC.

The rearrangement links TRBV7-8 to TRBJ2-7, with 9 nucleotides matching TRBD1. Germline V gives CDR1 SGHVS, CDR2 FQNEAQ. The CDR3 is made up of 15 amino acids. The V segment lost 5 bases and the J segment 5 bases; nucleotides outside the gene matches: 10. CDR3 residues: CASSEVGQGNHEQYF. The CDR3, as DNA: TGTGCCAGCAGCGAAGTAGGACAGGGGAACCACGAGCAGTACTTC.

The gene calls are TRBV7-2 and TRBJ1-5; D not certain. The CDR3 spans 14 residues. Trimming pared 0 bases from V and 6 bases from J, leaving 9 bases between. From germline, CDR1 is SGHTA and CDR2 FQGNSA. The CDR3 is CASSLALVGQPQHF. The CDR3 DNA follows: TGTGCCAGCAGCTTAGCGCTAGTTGGTCAGCCCCAGCATTTT. The complete variable domain, with remaining parts taken from reference TRBV7-2 and TRBJ1-5, reads GAGVSQSPSNKVTEKGKDVELRCDPISGHTALYWYRQSLGQGLEFLIYFQGNSAPDKSGLPSDRFSAERTGGSVSTLTIQRTQQEDSAVYLCASSLALVGQPQHFGDGTRLSIL.

This sequence joins TRBV18 and TRBJ2-7, with 8 positions matching TRBD2. Germline CDR1 and CDR2: KGHSH and LQKENI. This CDR3 has 16 amino acids. V dropped 2 bases and J dropped 0; count of bases not matched to a gene: 6. In DNA form, the CDR3 reads TGTGCCAGCTCACCATCCGGGGGGGGAGGCTCCTACGAGCAGTACTTC. Amino acid sequence: CASSPSGGGGSYEQYF.